This TCR beta chain was retrieved from a study of blood T cells in healthy people across ages. Study-wide context: Template switching retrieved approximately one barcoded beta molecule for each two T cells. Study observations and caveats: Higher diversity and more naive CD4+ cells were features of long-lived donors, compared to aged donors.

Through a sample-barcoded 5' primer and a J-beta primer mix, a second PCR was run for 7 to 11 cycles. TCRdb re-derived calls from the 5' RACE reads in MiXCR, one entry per CDR3 protein. The sample has over 750,000 distinct CDR3 sequences; approximately 25% are singletons. This clonotype was seen a handful of times. Antigen unknown. Germline V gene lookup returns CDR1 WSHSY and CDR2 SAAADI. The CDR3 contains 12 residues. These data were likewise used in another study, on T cells of mothers and their children.

The TCR sequence derives from a boy between 10 and 17 years old in good health. The sequencing sample was made of blood. This chain connects TRBV10-2 to TRBJ2-5; the match to TRBD1 covers 8 bases. The DNA end is more similar to TRBJ2-1, so the J call may be wrong. As DNA, the CDR3 is TGCGCCGGGCAGGGGGCTTGGGGTGAGCAGTTCTTC. Translating gives CAGQGAWGEQFF.